The T cell receptor beta chain under discussion was sequenced for a study of Graves' ophthalmopathy and Graves' hyperthyroidism (dated by TCRdb to 2017 to 2018). Study-wide context: Peripheral blood was collected at initial diagnosis, prior to any treatment. To tell Graves' ophthalmopathy apart from Graves' hyperthyroidism, and to predict which patients would progress to ophthalmopathy, the study relied on TCR beta repertoire signatures. In total, some 140 blood samples were TCR-sequenced: some 43 ophthalmopathy, around 75 hyperthyroidism and approximately 17 hyperthyroidism-to-ophthalmopathy patients. To explore V-J signatures distinguishing ophthalmopathy from hyperthyroidism, a discovery set of 100 patients (around 42 ophthalmopathy, about 57 stable hyperthyroidism) was enrolled. An independent validation cohort was composed of some 18 hyperthyroidism patients and around 16 patients who later progressed from hyperthyroidism to ophthalmopathy. T-cell repertoires of thyroid tissue and blood were compared in 5 or 6 hyperthyroidism patients. Following sampling, methimazole starting at 30 mg daily was administered to hyperthyroidism patients, and high-dose intravenous methylprednisolone was administered to ophthalmopathy patients. The approximately 90 discovery patients were randomly split 7:3 into training and test sets.

For repertoire sequencing, TCR beta CDR3 regions were amplified from RNA transcripts. HTBI primers and the Qiagen OneStep RT-PCR kit were used in a first-round RT-PCR, which was followed by a second-round multiplex PCR, size selection and purification. The libraries underwent paired-end sequencing with 100 bp reads on an Illumina HiSeq2000. The authors' pipeline ran thus. SOAPnuke was used for read processing, and reads with adapters, uncalled bases, a mean Phred below 15, or no exact constant-primer or identifier match were discarded. High-quality paired reads were merged with COPE v1.2.5. Each unique nucleotide sequence was defined as a clonotype, and clonotypes were aligned to IMGT TRB V, D and J references with MiTCR v1.1. Only V-J combinations with frequency above 0.0001 were analysed, covering 98% to 99.2% of repertoires. For each V-J combination, a TCR clonal expansion and chaos score was defined as F50 clonal expansion divided by the chaos observed in the TCRdist matrix. Welch's t-statistics and random forest were used to reduce features to 13 V-J combinations, which were fed into a naive Bayes classifier. The similarity between thyroid and blood repertoires was quantified using the Morisita-Horn index. TCRdb passed the public sequencing reads through fastp at Q25 and MiXCR, retaining productive beta sequences. Each entry merges the rows of one CDR3 protein and shows their most common DNA and genes. Clone size and V and J calls follow TCRdb, not the original study. The sample table records about 400,000 distinct CDR3 sequences; over 15% of these occur just once. Of the sample, roughly 7% is held by the ten largest clones.

This clonotype has ten or more counts. The antigen it recognizes is unknown. No per-base quality is available; no much larger clone lies one base away. Hyperthyroidism was considered stable if no progression to ophthalmopathy occurred within 18 months of follow-up. The hyperthyroidism patients were 18 to 65 years old and newly diagnosed, with a disease duration of less than 2 months. Patients with other autoimmune diseases, uncontrolled infections, pregnancy or lactation were excluded. Clinical symptoms, serum thyroxine, TRAb, thyroid ultrasound and orbital computed tomography formed the basis of the diagnosis. Using Ficoll-Paque density gradient centrifugation, PBMCs were isolated from about 10 ml of fresh peripheral blood. Trizol reagent was used to extract the total RNA, and its quality was then checked on an Agilent 2100 Bioanalyzer. Including the terminal cysteine and phenylalanine, the CDR3 comprises 17 residues. The sequence is cut down to CDR3 DNA, 51 bases in frame from base 1. For this chain, trimming is 6 bases at the V end and 7 bases at the J end, and the number of junction bases without a gene match is 20.

Broader findings and caveats from the paper: Ophthalmopathy was separated from stable hyperthyroidism by the 13-signature model with just under 90% sensitivity and around 81% specificity in cross-validation and with 80%/75% in the test set. Sample size was not statistically predetermined, and group allocation was not concealed from the investigators. Most expanded thyroid clonotypes with frequency above 0.001 were also detected in blood, suggesting blood repertoires may reflect the thyroid immune response. In validation, the model predicted ophthalmopathy progression with 55% to 71% sensitivity and approximately 75% specificity; roughly eleven predicted patients were CT-confirmed with GO in a median of approximately six months.

The receptor comes from a woman aged 18-29 years with stable Graves' hyperthyroidism. Donor details come from another sample of the same person, matched by shared clones. Material: peripheral blood. Recombination connected TRBV12-3 or TRBV12-4 to TRBJ1-2; TRBD1 aligns with 7 central bases. CDR3 region: CASSPILDTEGAGGYTF. The DNA is TGTGCCAGCAGCCCCATTTTAGATACGGAGGGGGCTGGTGGCTACACCTTC.